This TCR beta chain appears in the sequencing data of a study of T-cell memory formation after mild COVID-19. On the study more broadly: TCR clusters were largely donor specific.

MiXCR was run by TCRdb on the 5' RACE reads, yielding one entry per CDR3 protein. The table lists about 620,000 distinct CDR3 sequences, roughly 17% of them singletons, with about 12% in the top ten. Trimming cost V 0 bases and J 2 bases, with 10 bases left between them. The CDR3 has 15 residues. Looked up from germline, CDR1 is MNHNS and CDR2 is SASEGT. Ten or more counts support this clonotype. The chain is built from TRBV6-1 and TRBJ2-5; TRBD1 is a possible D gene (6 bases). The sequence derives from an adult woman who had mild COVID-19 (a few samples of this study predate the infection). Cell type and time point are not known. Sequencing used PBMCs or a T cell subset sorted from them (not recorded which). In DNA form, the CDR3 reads TGTGCCAGCAGTGAAGCCACAGGGAGACAAGAGACCCAGTACTTC. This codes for CASSEATGRQETQYF.